The 21 T cell receptor beta chains below were found in one sample sequenced in a study of blood T cell repertoires in COVID-19. Data came from immunoSEQ multiplex PCR; TCRdb stores just in-frame clones and leaves some out. Of approximately 89,000 clones detected, 70% to 80% appear once; the ten largest clones hold around 22%. The sample was peripheral blood. Every receptor here comes from a man between 65 and 79 years old with acute or convalescent COVID-19.

The rearrangement links TRBV15 to TRBJ2-7; 8 positions match TRBD2. The CDR3 sequence is 15 residues long. V gave up 3 bases and J gave up 3 bases; unmatched junction bases: 7. Germline CDR1 reads LNHNV; CDR2 reads YYDKDF (reference sequence). As DNA, the CDR3 is TGTGCCACCAGCAGGCAGACTAGCGCTAGCTACGAGCAGTACTTC. Protein product: CATSRQTSASYEQYF.

CDR3 sequence: CASWAIDREAFF. The CDR3 DNA sequence: TGTGCCAGCTGGGCCATCGACCGTGAAGCTTTCTTT. The V and J genes are TRBV28 and TRBJ1-1; D gene ambiguous. This CDR3 spans 12 amino acids. Trimming removed 8 bases at V and 7 bases at J, with 14 bases between. Germline values: CDR1 MDHEN, CDR2 SYDVKM.

The chain is built from TRBV21-1 and TRBJ2-7; TRBD1, the D gene given by the table, was not confirmed from the DNA. TRBV21-1 is an annotated pseudogene. The CDR3 has 11 amino acids. The CDR3 is CAFRGDTEQYF. Written as DNA, the CDR3 is TGTGCCTTCAGGGGGGATACCGAGCAGTACTTC.

V is TRBV2 and J is TRBJ2-1; D is perhaps TRBD2 (6 bases). The CDR3 consists of 15 residues. Germline V gene lookup returns CDR1 SNHLY and CDR2 FYNNEI. Trimming took off 3 bases at V and 8 bases at J, with 17 bases between the two ends. The CDR3 region has the DNA TGTGCCAGCAGTGACAATGGACTACGATTCGATGAGCAGTTCTTC. It encodes CASSDNGLRFDEQFF.

The V gene is TRBV18, the J gene TRBJ2-5; 8 bases agree with TRBD2. The V segment lost 2 bases and the J segment 2 bases; nucleotides outside the gene matches: 10. Germline V CDR1 and CDR2: KGHSH, LQKENI. This CDR3 is built from 17 residues. The CDR3: CASSPGEGLAGQETQYF. CDR3 nucleotides: TGTGCCAGCTCACCAGGGGAAGGGCTAGCGGGTCAAGAGACCCAGTACTTC.

This rearrangement joins TRBV4-2 to TRBJ1-1, with TRBD1 as a possible D gene (6 bases). V shed 4 bases and J shed 5 bases, with 17 bases lying between them. The germline gives CDR1 LGHNA, CDR2 YNFKEQ. CDR3 size: 15 residues. In nucleotides, the CDR3 is TGTGCCAGCAGCCCGAACGAGGGGGTGAGGACTGAAGCTTTCTTT. Translated: CASSPNEGVRTEAFF.

The genes are TRBV6-6 and TRBJ1-3; D is ambiguous. Looked up from germline, CDR1 is MNHNY and CDR2 is SVGAGI (reference sequence). Trimming pared 4 bases from V and 2 bases from J, leaving 9 bases between. The CDR3 is 14 amino acids. Here the CDR3 DNA reads TGTGCCAGCAGTTGGACTTCCCCTGGAAACACCATATATTTT. Encoded protein: CASSWTSPGNTIYF.

V gene TRBV9 combines with J gene TRBJ2-5; 8 nucleotides match TRBD2. CDR1 is SGDLS and CDR2 is YYNGEE in the germline V gene. Trimming took 0 bases from V and 3 from J; bases not matched to a gene: 4. This CDR3 spans 15 amino acids. The CDR3 DNA sequence: TGTGCCAGCAGCGTAGGCGTTAGCGGGAAAGAGACCCAGTACTTC. This sequence encodes CASSVGVSGKETQYF.

The rearrangement joins TRBV11-2 to TRBJ2-2; no clear D gene. CDR1 and CDR2 from the germline V gene are SGHAT and FQNNGV. CDR3 length: 15 residues. With 0 bases removed from V and 5 bases from J, the gap between germline ends came to 10 bases. The CDR3 coding sequence is TGTGCCAGCAGCTTAGATCGGCTAGGAACCGGGGAGCTGTTTTTT. The encoded protein is CASSLDRLGTGELFF.

Concerning this clone itself: A read error may account for a junction end that differs from germline. The V and J genes are TRBV7-7 and TRBJ2-1; 8 bases are a match to TRBD2. Germline CDR1 and CDR2: SSHAT and FNYEAQ (reference sequence). The CDR3 covers 15 residues. This CDR3 is CASSLGLAGGNEQFF. The CDR3 DNA reads as TGTGCTAGCAGCTTAGGACTAGCCGGAGGCAATGAGCAGTTCTTC.

CDR3 bases: TGCGCCAGCAGCCAAGAGCATAGGGGGCTGGCAACTAATGAAAAACTGTTTTTT. Translated, it gives CASSQEHRGLATNEKLFF. This chain joins TRBV4-3 and TRBJ1-4, with 7 bases aligning to TRBD1. The CDR3 extends over 18 amino acids. J was trimmed by 0 bases and V by 0 bases; bases with no gene match: 7. CDR1 is LGHNA and CDR2 is YSLEER in the germline V gene.

This clone was observed a few times. The rearrangement joins TRBV24-1 to TRBJ1-2; 7 bases are a match to TRBD1. The CDR3 covers 17 residues. In germline, CDR1 is KGHDR, CDR2 SFDVKD. V lost 2 bases and J lost 3; bases outside the gene matches: 11. The CDR3 loop is CATSDSGPGTAYYGYTF. DNA for the CDR3: TGTGCCACCAGTGATTCGGGCCCTGGGACAGCTTACTATGGCTACACCTTC.

J is TRBJ1-6 and V is TRBV11-2; D ambiguous. Looked up from germline, CDR1 is SGHAT and CDR2 is FQNNGV. The CDR3 consists of 15 residues. V lost 7 bases and J 3 bases, leaving 13 bases between the germline ends. CDR3 coding DNA: TGTGCCAGCACCCTACAGCTACGCTATAATTCACCCCTCCACTTT. Its translation: CASTLQLRYNSPLHF.

This clone was detected only a few times. CDR3 protein: CASSSLYEQYF. The DNA of the CDR3 is TGCGCCAGCAGCTCCCTCTACGAGCAGTACTTC. The V and J genes are TRBV5-1 and TRBJ2-7; D uncertain. The CDR3 contains 11 residues. Germline assignment: CDR1 SGHRS and CDR2 YFSETQ. V lost 3 bases and J 3 bases, leaving 4 bases between the germline ends.

This clone has ten or more counts. The rearrangement links TRBV6-5 to TRBJ1-1; no clear D gene. Per germline, CDR1 MNHEY and CDR2 SVGAGI. The CDR3 contains 13 residues. Trimming pared 0 bases from V and 7 bases from J, leaving 9 bases between. As DNA, the CDR3 is TGTGCCAGCAGTTACTCGAGGTGGAGTGAAGCTTTCTTT. It translates to CASSYSRWSEAFF.

V is TRBV5-8 and J is TRBJ1-5; D gene unclear. The germline V gene has CDR1 SGHTS and CDR2 YDEGEE. The V and J ends lost 1 base and 0 bases respectively, with 5 bases between them. There are 14 residues in the CDR3. The chain's CDR3 is CASSLSLSNQPQHF. The DNA for the CDR3 is TGTGCCAGCAGCTTGAGCCTTAGCAATCAGCCCCAGCATTTT.

The chain joins TRBV4-1 to TRBJ2-7; 10 bases align to TRBD2. Germline CDR1 is MGHRA and CDR2 is YSYEKL. CDR3 length: 20 amino acids. Trimming removed 0 bases from V and 0 bases from J; junction bases left unmatched: 14. The CDR3 DNA is TGCGCCAGCAGCCAAGACCTCGGACTTACTAGCGGGGTCCACTCCTACGAGCAGTACTTC. This codes for CASSQDLGLTSGVHSYEQYF.

The chain combines TRBV7-2 with TRBJ2-3; 13 bases agree with TRBD2. This CDR3 region has 15 residues. The V gene end was trimmed by 5 bases and the J gene end by 13 bases; junction bases not matched to a gene: 12. Germline V lookup: CDR1 SGHTA, CDR2 FQGNSA. The CDR3 sequence is CASSGSTSGRAVEYF. For the CDR3, the DNA is TGTGCCAGCAGCGGATCTACTAGCGGGAGGGCCGTAGAGTATTTT.

The CDR3 sequence is CASTQGDGGDTNQPQHF. CDR3 coding DNA: TGTGCCAGCACCCAGGGGGACGGGGGAGATACCAATCAGCCCCAGCATTTT. The chain recombines TRBV2 with TRBJ1-5, with 7 bases lining up with TRBD1. This CDR3 comprises 17 residues. V gave up 7 bases and J gave up 3 bases; unmatched junction bases: 15. Germline V gene data show CDR1 as SNHLY and CDR2 as FYNNEI.

This chain links TRBV28 with TRBJ1-4; TRBD1 matches 9 bases. Germline CDR1 is MDHEN and CDR2 is SYDVKM. The CDR3 runs 15 residues. The V gene end was trimmed by 4 bases and the J gene end by 7 bases; junction bases not matched to a gene: 7. The CDR3 bases are TGTGCCAGCAGTTCCCCGACAGGGGGAGGTGAAAAACTGTTTTTT. This sequence encodes CASSSPTGGGEKLFF.

V is TRBV28 and J is TRBJ1-2; 7 positions agree with TRBD1. The germline CDR1 and CDR2 sequences are MDHEN and SYDVKM. The V segment lost 6 bases and the J segment 3 bases; nucleotides outside the gene matches: 10. CDR3 length: 15 residues. Here the CDR3 DNA reads TGTGCCAGCAGGCAACAGGGGTTTTATCACTATGGCTACACCTTC. Its translation: CASRQQGFYHYGYTF.